This T cell receptor beta chain was sequenced during a study of blood T cell repertoires in COVID-19. Only in-frame clones appear in the TCRdb table, and some are missing; sequencing was by immunoSEQ multiplex PCR. The sample consists of roughly 300,000 clones, approximately 90% of them appearing once. After removal of 4 bases from V and 3 bases from J, the junction contained 2 bases not matched to a gene. There are 13 residues in the CDR3. Germline values: CDR1 SQVTM, CDR2 ANQGSEA. Seattle patient enrollment occurred during active infection, with longitudinal follow-up thereafter. Specimen: peripheral blood. The V call is TRBV29-1, the J call TRBJ1-5; 8 bases align to TRBD1. The receptor was isolated from a woman aged 25 to 39 with COVID-19, enrolled during active disease. CDR3 sequence reads: CSVGQGTNQPQHF. The CDR3 nucleotides are TGCAGCGTTGGACAGGGGACCAATCAGCCCCAGCATTTT. Drawing the rest from reference TRBV29-1 and TRBJ1-5, the complete variable domain is SAVISQKPSRDICQRGTSLTIQCQVDSQVTMMFWYRQQPGQSLTLIATANQGSEATYESGFVIDKFPISRPNLTFSTLTVSNMSPEDSSIYLCSVGQGTNQPQHFGDGTRLSIL.